The rows below give T cell receptor beta chains drawn from one sample of a study of TIL therapy for anti-PD-1-resistant metastatic lung cancer. Here immunoSEQ multiplex PCR was the method, and the copy in TCRdb shows in-frame clones only, minus some. This sample has more than 90,000 clones, with approximately 65% found just once. Sequenced material: tumor tissue, taken at baseline. These receptors were taken from a person between 25 and 79 years old with non-small cell lung cancer. The CDR3 runs from the conserved cysteine through the conserved F or W. The order of the fields is V gene, clone size, D gene, J gene, CDR3 DNA, CDR3 protein. A D gene is named only where the DNA matches it firmly. Some rows have no size entry. The others give once, few or many, or a class for an expanded clone.

V gene: TRBV7-9
clone size: NA
D gene: TRBD1
J gene: TRBJ2-1
CDR3 DNA: TGTGCCAGCAGCTTAAGGGGACAGGCAACCTACAATGAGCAGTTCTTC
CDR3 protein: CASSLRGQATYNEQFF

V gene: TRBV27
clone size: NA
D gene: TRBD1
J gene: TRBJ1-1
CDR3 DNA: TGTGCCAGCAGTTTAAGGGGGCAAGGGACTGAAGCTTTCTTT
CDR3 protein: CASSLRGQGTEAFF

V gene: TRBV19
clone size: few
D gene: NA
J gene: TRBJ2-6
CDR3 DNA: TGTGCCAGTAATCTCAATACAGGTATCTCTTCCGGGGCCAACGTCCTGACTTTC
CDR3 protein: CASNLNTGISSGANVLTF

V gene: TRBV5-4
clone size: NA
D gene: NA
J gene: TRBJ2-2
CDR3 DNA: TGTGCCAGCACCTTCACCGGGGGAACCGGGGAGCTGTTTTTT
CDR3 protein: CASTFTGGTGELFF

V gene: TRBV29-1
clone size: many
D gene: TRBD1
J gene: TRBJ2-3
CDR3 DNA: TGCAGCGTTGAGGGACAGGGTTTTTCAGATACGCAGTATTTT
CDR3 protein: CSVEGQGFSDTQYF

V gene: TRBV6-6
clone size: NA
D gene: TRBD1
J gene: TRBJ1-5
CDR3 DNA: TGTGCCAGCAGTTACGGACAGGGCGGCAATCAGCCCCAGCATTTT
CDR3 protein: CASSYGQGGNQPQHF

V gene: TRBV2
clone size: few
D gene: NA
J gene: TRBJ1-6
CDR3 DNA: TGTGCCAGCAGCCCCGGGGCATATAATTCACCCCTCCACTTT
CDR3 protein: CASSPGAYNSPLHF

V gene: TRBV19
clone size: NA
D gene: NA
J gene: TRBJ2-7
CDR3 DNA: TGTGCCAGTAGTATGGGGACGGGTTCCGGCGAGCAGTACTTC
CDR3 protein: CASSMGTGSGEQYF

V gene: TRBV7-2
clone size: NA
D gene: NA
J gene: TRBJ1-1
CDR3 DNA: TGTGCCCAGGGGTTGGCCTTGAACACTGAAGCTTTCTTT
CDR3 protein: CAQGLALNTEAFF

V gene: TRBV7-9
clone size: NA
D gene: NA
J gene: TRBJ1-1
CDR3 DNA: TGTGCCAGCAGCTTAGGTCCCAGGGGGAACACTGAAGCTTTCTTT
CDR3 protein: CASSLGPRGNTEAFF

V gene: TRBV6-5
clone size: NA
D gene: NA
J gene: TRBJ2-2
CDR3 DNA: TGTGCCAGCACGCTGTCCCGAATGGGCACCGGGGAGCTGTTTTTT
CDR3 protein: CASTLSRMGTGELFF

V gene: TRBV2
clone size: NA
D gene: NA
J gene: TRBJ2-3
CDR3 DNA: TGTGCCAGCAGTGCTGAGGGGATGGTTCTTCGGGATACGCAGTATTTT
CDR3 protein: CASSAEGMVLRDTQYF

V gene: TRBV7-9
clone size: NA
D gene: TRBD1
J gene: TRBJ2-7
CDR3 DNA: TGTGCCAGCAGCCCCCGGACAGGGGGCGTTGGAAAGGCTTTCTACGAGCAGTACTTC
CDR3 protein: CASSPRTGGVGKAFYEQYF

V gene: TRBV7-9
clone size: NA
D gene: NA
J gene: TRBJ1-2
CDR3 DNA: TGTGCCAGCAGCCTCAGTAATAACTATGGCTACACCTTC
CDR3 protein: CASSLSNNYGYTF

V gene: TRBV7-2
clone size: NA
D gene: NA
J gene: TRBJ1-5
CDR3 DNA: TGTGCCAGCAGCTTATCCGGCTTTAGCAATCAGCCCCAGCATTTT
CDR3 protein: CASSLSGFSNQPQHF

V gene: TRBV7-2
clone size: NA
D gene: TRBD1
J gene: TRBJ1-6
CDR3 DNA: TGTGCCAGCAGCCTCGGACAGGGAAGCTCATCACCCCTCCACTTT
CDR3 protein: CASSLGQGSSSPLHF

V gene: TRBV6-5
clone size: NA
D gene: NA
J gene: TRBJ1-3
CDR3 DNA: TGTGCCAGCAGTTTACGTAATTCTGGAAACACCATATATTTT
CDR3 protein: CASSLRNSGNTIYF

V gene: TRBV28
clone size: NA
D gene: TRBD2
J gene: TRBJ2-1
CDR3 DNA: TGTGCCAGCAGTTTACTCGCGGGAGGGGGTTACAATGAGCAGTTCTTC
CDR3 protein: CASSLLAGGGYNEQFF

V gene: TRBV6-2/TRBV6-3
clone size: NA
D gene: NA
J gene: TRBJ2-7
CDR3 DNA: TGTGCCAGCAGTTACGCGGGTCGATACGAGCAGTACTTC
CDR3 protein: CASSYAGRYEQYF

V gene: TRBV19
clone size: many
D gene: NA
J gene: TRBJ1-5
CDR3 DNA: TGTGCCAGTAGTATCGACGCTCGGCCCCAGCATTTT
CDR3 protein: CASSIDARPQHF

V gene: TRBV5-6
clone size: NA
D gene: TRBD2
J gene: TRBJ2-2
CDR3 DNA: TGTGCCAGCAGCTGGCTAGCGGGAGCAGCGAACACCGGGGAGCTGTTTTTT
CDR3 protein: CASSWLAGAANTGELFF

V gene: TRBV10-3
clone size: NA
D gene: NA
J gene: TRBJ2-7
CDR3 DNA: TGTGCCTCTGGGAGAGGGTTGGAGCTAGAAGAGCAGTACTTC
CDR3 protein: CASGRGLELEEQYF

V gene: TRBV5-1
clone size: NA
D gene: NA
J gene: TRBJ1-4
CDR3 DNA: TGCGCCAGCAGCCAGTCGGCTGCTAATGAAAAACTGTTTTTT
CDR3 protein: CASSQSAANEKLFF

V gene: TRBV24-1
clone size: medium-sized
D gene: NA
J gene: TRBJ2-1
CDR3 DNA: TGTGCCACCAGTGAACTAGTACTTCCCAATGAGCAGTTCTTC
CDR3 protein: CATSELVLPNEQFF

V gene: TRBV11-2
clone size: NA
D gene: TRBD2
J gene: TRBJ2-7
CDR3 DNA: TGTGCCAGCAGCCCCTTGGGAGCGGGGGGCTCCTACGAGCAGTACTTC
CDR3 protein: CASSPLGAGGSYEQYF

V gene: TRBV12-1
clone size: NA
D gene: NA
J gene: TRBJ2-1
CDR3 DNA: TGTGCCAGCAGCTTTATTCCAGAGAACAATGAGCAGTTCTTC
CDR3 protein: CASSFIPENNEQFF

V gene: TRBV18
clone size: NA
D gene: NA
J gene: TRBJ2-1
CDR3 DNA: TGTGCCAGCTCACCTGTTCAGGGTGTCACCTACAATGAGCAGTTCTTC
CDR3 protein: CASSPVQGVTYNEQFF

V gene: TRBV28
clone size: few
D gene: NA
J gene: TRBJ1-2
CDR3 DNA: TGTGCCAGCAGCTTCGAAGCTGGCTACACCTTC
CDR3 protein: CASSFEAGYTF

V gene: TRBV28
clone size: NA
D gene: NA
J gene: TRBJ1-1
CDR3 DNA: TGTGCCAGCAGCCGTAGGGCAGCGAACACTGAAGCTTTCTTT
CDR3 protein: CASSRRAANTEAFF

V gene: TRBV28
clone size: NA
D gene: TRBD2
J gene: TRBJ2-3
CDR3 DNA: TGTGCCAGCAGGCATATAGCGGGGGACACAGATACGCAGTATTTT
CDR3 protein: CASRHIAGDTDTQYF

V gene: TRBV7-3
clone size: NA
D gene: NA
J gene: TRBJ2-1
CDR3 DNA: TGTGCCAGCAGCATAACGGGACAACCTTACAATGAGCAGTTCTTC
CDR3 protein: CASSITGQPYNEQFF

V gene: TRBV27
clone size: NA
D gene: TRBD1
J gene: TRBJ2-3
CDR3 DNA: TGTGCCAGCAGTTTAATGCGGACAGGGGGATGGACAGATACGCAGTATTTT
CDR3 protein: CASSLMRTGGWTDTQYF

V gene: TRBV5-3
clone size: NA
D gene: NA
J gene: TRBJ1-5
CDR3 DNA: TGTGCCAGAAGCTGGGAGAATTGGAGCAATCAGCCCCAGCATTTT
CDR3 protein: CARSWENWSNQPQHF

V gene: TRBV6-2/TRBV6-3
clone size: NA
D gene: NA
J gene: TRBJ1-2
CDR3 DNA: TGTGCCAGCAGTCGACGTCGGGAAGGGGCCTATGGCTACACCTTC
CDR3 protein: CASSRRREGAYGYTF

V gene: TRBV4-3
clone size: NA
D gene: NA
J gene: TRBJ2-1
CDR3 DNA: TGCGCCAGCAGCCAAGGAGGCCGCGCGGGTGAGCAGTTCTTC
CDR3 protein: CASSQGGRAGEQFF

V gene: TRBV28
clone size: few
D gene: NA
J gene: TRBJ2-1
CDR3 DNA: TGTGCCGGGGGGACGACGTACAATGAGCAGTTCTTC
CDR3 protein: CAGGTTYNEQFF

V gene: TRBV28
clone size: NA
D gene: TRBD2
J gene: TRBJ2-1
CDR3 DNA: TGTGCCAGCAGTTTATGGCTAGCGGGAGGGTGGGAGCAGTTCTTC
CDR3 protein: CASSLWLAGGWEQFF

V gene: TRBV4-2
clone size: NA
D gene: TRBD2
J gene: TRBJ2-1
CDR3 DNA: TGTGCCAGCAGCCCATCAAGGCGGGAGGCCCACTACGAGCAGTTCTTC
CDR3 protein: CASSPSRREAHYEQFF

V gene: TRBV7-9
clone size: NA
D gene: TRBD2
J gene: TRBJ2-1
CDR3 DNA: TGTGCCAGCAGCTCTCTAGCGGGAGGGTCGGGTGAGCAGTTCTTC
CDR3 protein: CASSSLAGGSGEQFF

V gene: TRBV18
clone size: NA
D gene: TRBD1
J gene: TRBJ2-3
CDR3 DNA: TGTGCCAGCTCACCACCATTGGGACAGGGGACCACAGATACGCAGTATTTT
CDR3 protein: CASSPPLGQGTTDTQYF